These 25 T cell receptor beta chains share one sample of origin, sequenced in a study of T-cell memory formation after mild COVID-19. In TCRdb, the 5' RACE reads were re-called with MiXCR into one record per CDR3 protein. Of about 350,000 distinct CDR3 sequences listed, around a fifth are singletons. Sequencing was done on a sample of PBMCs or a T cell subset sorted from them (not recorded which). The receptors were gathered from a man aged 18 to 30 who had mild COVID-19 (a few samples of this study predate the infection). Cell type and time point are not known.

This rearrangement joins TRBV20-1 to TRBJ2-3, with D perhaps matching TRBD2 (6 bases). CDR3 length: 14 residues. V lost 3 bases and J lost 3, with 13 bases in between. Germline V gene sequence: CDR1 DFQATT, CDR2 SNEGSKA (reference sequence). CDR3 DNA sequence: TGCAGTGCTAGGTCCGGGGCGGGAACAGATACGCAGTATTTT. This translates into CSARSGAGTDTQYF.

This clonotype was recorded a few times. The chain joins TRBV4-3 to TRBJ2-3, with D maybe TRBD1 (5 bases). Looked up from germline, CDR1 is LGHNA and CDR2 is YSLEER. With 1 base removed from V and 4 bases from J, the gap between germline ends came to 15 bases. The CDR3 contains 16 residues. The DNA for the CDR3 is TGCGCCAGCAGCCAAGGGACAAGGGGCCTCCCAGATACGCAGTATTTT. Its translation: CASSQGTRGLPDTQYF.

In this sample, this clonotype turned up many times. For the CDR3, the DNA is TGTGCCAGCAGCTTATTCGGGCTCCACTATGGCTACACCTTC. Translating it yields CASSLFGLHYGYTF. The J gene is TRBJ1-2, the V gene TRBV7-2; the D is unclear. Germline CDR1 and CDR2: SGHTA and FQGNSA. The V gene lost 2 bases and the J gene lost 3 bases, with 10 bases spanning the gap. The length of the CDR3 is 14 residues.

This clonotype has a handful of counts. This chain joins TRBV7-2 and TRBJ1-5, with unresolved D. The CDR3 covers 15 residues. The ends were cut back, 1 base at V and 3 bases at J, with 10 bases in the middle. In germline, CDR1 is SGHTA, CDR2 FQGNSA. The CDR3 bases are TGTGCCAGCAGCTTAGAAGGGTCTGTCAATCAGCCCCAGCATTTT. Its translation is CASSLEGSVNQPQHF.

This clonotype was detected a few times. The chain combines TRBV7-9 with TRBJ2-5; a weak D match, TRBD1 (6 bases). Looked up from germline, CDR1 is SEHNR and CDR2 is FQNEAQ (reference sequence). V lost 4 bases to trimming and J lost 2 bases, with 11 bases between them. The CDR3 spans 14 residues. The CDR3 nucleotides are TGTGCCAGCAGCTCATCGACAGGACAAGAGACCCAGTACTTC. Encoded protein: CASSSSTGQETQYF. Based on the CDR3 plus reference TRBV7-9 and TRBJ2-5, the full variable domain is DTGVSQNPRHKITKRGQNVTFRCDPISEHNRLYWYRQTLGQGPEFLTYFQNEAQLEKSRLLSDRFSAERPKGSFSTLEIQRTEQGDSAMYLCASSSSTGQETQYFGPGTRLLVL.

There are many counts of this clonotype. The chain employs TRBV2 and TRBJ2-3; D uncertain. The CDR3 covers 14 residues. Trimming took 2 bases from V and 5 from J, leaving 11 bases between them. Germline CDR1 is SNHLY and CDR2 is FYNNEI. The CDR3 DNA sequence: TGTGCCAGCAGTGAACTAGACGGAATAGATACGCAGTATTTT. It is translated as CASSELDGIDTQYF.

The CDR3 nucleotides are TGTGCCAGCAGCAATCTCAAATTGTACGAGCAGTACTTC. It encodes CASSNLKLYEQYF. This sequence joins TRBV7-9 and TRBJ2-7; no definite D call. Germline V lookup: CDR1 SEHNR, CDR2 FQNEAQ (reference sequence). With 5 bases removed from V and 4 bases from J, the gap between germline ends came to 12 bases. The length of the CDR3 is 13 residues.

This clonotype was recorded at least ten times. The CDR3 here is CASSQDPSSQETQYF. The CDR3 nucleotides read TGTGCCAGCAGCCAAGATCCGTCATCCCAAGAGACCCAGTACTTC. The chain uses TRBV3-1 and TRBJ2-5; D not resolved. Germline V gene sequence: CDR1 LGHDT, CDR2 YNNKEL (reference sequence). The CDR3 is 15 amino acids. V gave up 0 bases and J gave up 1 base, with 9 bases separating them.

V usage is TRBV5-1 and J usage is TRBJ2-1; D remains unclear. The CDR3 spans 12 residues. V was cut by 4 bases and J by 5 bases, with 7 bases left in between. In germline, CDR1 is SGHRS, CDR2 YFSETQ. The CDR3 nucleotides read TGCGCCAGCAGCCAGACCCACAATGAGCAGTTCTTC. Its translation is CASSQTHNEQFF. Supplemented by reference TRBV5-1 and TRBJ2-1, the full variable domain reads KAGVTQTPRYLIKTRGQQVTLSCSPISGHRSVSWYQQTPGQGLQFLFEYFSETQRNKGNFPGRFSGRQFSNSRSEMNVSTLELGDSALYLCASSQTHNEQFFGPGTRLTVL.

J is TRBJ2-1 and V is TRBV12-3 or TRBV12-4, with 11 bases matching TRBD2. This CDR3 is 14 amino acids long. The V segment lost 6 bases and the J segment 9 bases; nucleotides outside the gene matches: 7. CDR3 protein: CASRSGTSGTEQFF. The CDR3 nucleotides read TGTGCCAGCAGGAGCGGGACTAGCGGTACTGAGCAGTTCTTC.

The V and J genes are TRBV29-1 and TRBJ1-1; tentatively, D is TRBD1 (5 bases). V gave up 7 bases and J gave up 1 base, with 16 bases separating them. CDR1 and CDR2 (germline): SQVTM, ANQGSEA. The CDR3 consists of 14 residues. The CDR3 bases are TGCAGCGCCGTGGGGTCCACAGGGAACACTGAAGCTTTCTTT. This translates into CSAVGSTGNTEAFF.

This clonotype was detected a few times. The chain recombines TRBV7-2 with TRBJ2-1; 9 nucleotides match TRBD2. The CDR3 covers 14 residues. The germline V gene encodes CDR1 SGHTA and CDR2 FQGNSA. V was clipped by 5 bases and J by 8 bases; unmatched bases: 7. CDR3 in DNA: TGTGCCAGCAGCGCCAGGACTAGCGTCGATGAGCAGTTCTTC. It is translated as CASSARTSVDEQFF.

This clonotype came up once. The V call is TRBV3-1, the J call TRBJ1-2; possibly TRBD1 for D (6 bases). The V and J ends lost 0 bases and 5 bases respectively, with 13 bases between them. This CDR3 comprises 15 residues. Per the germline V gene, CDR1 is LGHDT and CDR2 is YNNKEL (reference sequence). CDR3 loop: CASSQDPRGIYGYTF. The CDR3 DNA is TGTGCCAGCAGCCAAGATCCCAGGGGAATTTATGGCTACACCTTC.

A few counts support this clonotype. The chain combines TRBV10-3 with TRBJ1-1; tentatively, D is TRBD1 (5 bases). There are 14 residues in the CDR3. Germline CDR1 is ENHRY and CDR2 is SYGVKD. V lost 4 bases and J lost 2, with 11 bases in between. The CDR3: CAISGQGDNTEAFF. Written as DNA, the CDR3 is TGTGCCATCAGTGGTCAGGGAGATAACACTGAAGCTTTCTTT.

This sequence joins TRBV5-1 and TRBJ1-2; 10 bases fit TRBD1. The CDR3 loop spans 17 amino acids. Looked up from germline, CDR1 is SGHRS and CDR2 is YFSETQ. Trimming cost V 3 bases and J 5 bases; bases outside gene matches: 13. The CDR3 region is CASSSLRDRGPSYGYTF. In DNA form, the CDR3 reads TGCGCCAGCAGCTCTCTGCGGGACAGGGGACCCTCTTATGGCTACACCTTC.

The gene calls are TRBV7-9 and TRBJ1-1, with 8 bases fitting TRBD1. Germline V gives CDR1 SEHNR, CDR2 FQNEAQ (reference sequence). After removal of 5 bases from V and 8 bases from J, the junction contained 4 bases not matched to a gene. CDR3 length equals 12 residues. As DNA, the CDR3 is TGTGCCAGCAGCCGGGGACAGGCAGAAGCTTTCTTT. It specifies CASSRGQAEAFF.

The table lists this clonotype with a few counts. The CDR3 DNA reads TGCGCCAGCAGACTGAGACAGGGAGTCCCTGAAGCTTTCTTT. It is translated as CASRLRQGVPEAFF. The rearrangement uses TRBV5-1 and TRBJ1-1; 7 nucleotides line up with TRBD1. Germline V gives CDR1 SGHRS, CDR2 YFSETQ. Trimming at V came to 5 bases and at J to 6 bases, leaving 10 bases not matched to a gene. The CDR3 loop spans 14 amino acids. Looking up the rest from reference TRBV5-1 and TRBJ1-1 gives the full variable domain: KAGVTQTPRYLIKTRGQQVTLSCSPISGHRSVSWYQQTPGQGLQFLFEYFSETQRNKGNFPGRFSGRQFSNSRSEMNVSTLELGDSALYLCASRLRQGVPEAFFGQGTRLTVV.

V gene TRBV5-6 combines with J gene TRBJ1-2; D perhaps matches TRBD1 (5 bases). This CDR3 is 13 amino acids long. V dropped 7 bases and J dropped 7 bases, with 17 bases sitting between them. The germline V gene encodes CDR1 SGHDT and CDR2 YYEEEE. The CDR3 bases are TGTGCCAGCCGCCTCGAGCAGGGTTTTGGCTACACCTTC. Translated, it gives CASRLEQGFGYTF.

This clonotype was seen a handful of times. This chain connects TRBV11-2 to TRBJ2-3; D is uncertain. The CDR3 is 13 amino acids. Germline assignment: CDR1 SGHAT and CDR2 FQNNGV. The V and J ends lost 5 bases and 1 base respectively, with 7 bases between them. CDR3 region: CASSRMGTDTQYF. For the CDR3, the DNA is TGTGCCAGCAGCAGGATGGGCACAGATACGCAGTATTTT.

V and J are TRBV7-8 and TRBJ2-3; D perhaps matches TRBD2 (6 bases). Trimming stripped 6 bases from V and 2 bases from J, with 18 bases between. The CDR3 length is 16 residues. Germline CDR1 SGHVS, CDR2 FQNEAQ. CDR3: CASRYLGGTYTDTQYF. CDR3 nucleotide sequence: TGTGCCAGCAGATACCTGGGGGGTACCTACACAGATACGCAGTATTTT.

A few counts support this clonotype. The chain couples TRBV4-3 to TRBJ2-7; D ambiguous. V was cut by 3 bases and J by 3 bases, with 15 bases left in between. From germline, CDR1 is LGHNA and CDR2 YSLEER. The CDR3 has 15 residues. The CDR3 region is CASSQEILTGYEQYF. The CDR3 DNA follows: TGCGCCAGCAGCCAGGAGATATTAACGGGCTACGAGCAGTACTTC.

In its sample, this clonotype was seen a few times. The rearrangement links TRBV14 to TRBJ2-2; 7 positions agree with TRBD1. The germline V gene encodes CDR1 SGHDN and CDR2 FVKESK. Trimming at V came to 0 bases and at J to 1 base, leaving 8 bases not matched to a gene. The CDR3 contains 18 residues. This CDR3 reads CASSQDMRGQVNTGELFF. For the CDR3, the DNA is TGTGCCAGCAGCCAAGATATGAGGGGGCAAGTGAACACCGGGGAGCTGTTTTTT.

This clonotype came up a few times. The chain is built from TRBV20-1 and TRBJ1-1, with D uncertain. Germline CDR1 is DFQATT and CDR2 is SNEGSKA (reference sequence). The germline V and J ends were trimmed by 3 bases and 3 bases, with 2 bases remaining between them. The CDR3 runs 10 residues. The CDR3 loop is CSASHTEAFF. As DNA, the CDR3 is TGCAGTGCTAGCCACACTGAAGCTTTCTTT.

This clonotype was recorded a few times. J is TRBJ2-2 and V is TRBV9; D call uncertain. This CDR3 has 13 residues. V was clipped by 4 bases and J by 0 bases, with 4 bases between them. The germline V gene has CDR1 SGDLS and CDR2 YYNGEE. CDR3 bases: TGTGCCAGCAGCACCACGAACACCGGGGAGCTGTTTTTT. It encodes CASSTTNTGELFF.

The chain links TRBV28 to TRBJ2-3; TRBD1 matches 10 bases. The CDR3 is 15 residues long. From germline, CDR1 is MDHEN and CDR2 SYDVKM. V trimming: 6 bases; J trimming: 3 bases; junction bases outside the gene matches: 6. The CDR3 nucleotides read TGTGCCAGCAGGGGGGGGGGACAGGGGACAGATACGCAGTATTTT. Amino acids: CASRGGGQGTDTQYF.